This is a list of T cell receptor beta chains from one sample in a study of regulatory T cells in long-lasting Graves disease. A single record per CDR3 protein comes from TCRdb applying MiXCR to the multiplex PCR reads. The table has a few hundred thousand distinct CDR3 sequences, about 11% seen once. The same specimen was also included in a second study, on T cells in Graves' hyperthyroidism and ophthalmopathy.

This sample comprised peripheral blood mononuclear cells (PBMCs), obtained at new diagnosis, from a patient treated with antithyroid drugs. The receptors shown here come from a woman in her late teens or twenties with Graves disease. Both conserved end residues are part of each CDR3. The order of the fields is D gene, clone size, J gene, V gene, CDR3 protein, CDR3 DNA. D genes are given only for firm matches. Clone size is not always given. Where it is, it says once, few, many or a class for expanded clones.

d_gene: -; abundance: many; j_gene: TRBJ2-2; v_gene: TRBV12-3/TRBV12-4; CDR3aa: CASRPRLGVGELFF; CDR3nt: TGTGCCAGCCGGCCCCGGTTGGGGGTCGGGGAGCTGTTTTTT
d_gene: -; abundance: many; j_gene: TRBJ2-7; v_gene: TRBV6-5; CDR3aa: CASSSAGVTYEQYF; CDR3nt: TGTGCCAGCAGTTCGGCAGGGGTTACCTACGAGCAGTACTTC
d_gene: TRBD2; abundance: -; j_gene: TRBJ2-1; v_gene: TRBV20-1; CDR3aa: CSAKVAGVDNEQFF; CDR3nt: TGCAGTGCTAAGGTAGCGGGGGTTGACAATGAGCAGTTCTTC
d_gene: -; abundance: many; j_gene: TRBJ2-7; v_gene: TRBV12-3/TRBV12-4; CDR3aa: CASSRGAIYEQYF; CDR3nt: TGTGCCAGCAGCCGTGGAGCTATCTACGAGCAGTACTTC
d_gene: -; abundance: many; j_gene: TRBJ2-7; v_gene: TRBV28; CDR3aa: CASSLRRYEQYF; CDR3nt: TGTGCCAGCAGTTTGAGGCGTTACGAGCAGTACTTC
d_gene: -; abundance: many; j_gene: TRBJ1-4; v_gene: TRBV6-5; CDR3aa: CASSYSTVGPAMLENEKLFF; CDR3nt: TGTGCCAGCAGTTACTCGACGGTGGGGCCGGCCATGTTGGAGAATGAAAAACTGTTTTTT
d_gene: -; abundance: many; j_gene: TRBJ2-3; v_gene: TRBV20-1; CDR3aa: CSARGWGSTDTQYF; CDR3nt: TGCAGTGCTAGAGGGTGGGGAAGCACAGATACGCAGTATTTT
d_gene: TRBD1; abundance: many; j_gene: TRBJ2-5; v_gene: TRBV7-2; CDR3aa: CASSSDRGIQETQYF; CDR3nt: TGTGCCAGCAGCTCAGACAGGGGGATCCAAGAGACCCAGTACTTC
d_gene: -; abundance: -; j_gene: TRBJ2-1; v_gene: TRBV4-3; CDR3aa: CASSQDQATTLLVNEQFF; CDR3nt: TGCGCCAGCAGCCAAGATCAGGCGACAACCCTTCTAGTCAATGAGCAGTTCTTC
d_gene: TRBD1; abundance: -; j_gene: TRBJ2-3; v_gene: TRBV7-3; CDR3aa: CASSPDRDSTDTQYF; CDR3nt: TGTGCCAGCAGCCCAGACAGGGACAGCACAGATACGCAGTATTTT
d_gene: -; abundance: few; j_gene: TRBJ1-1; v_gene: TRBV19; CDR3aa: CASSNGGEPNTEAFF; CDR3nt: TGTGCCAGTAGTAACGGAGGAGAGCCGAACACTGAAGCTTTCTTT
d_gene: -; abundance: few; j_gene: TRBJ2-1; v_gene: TRBV29-1; CDR3aa: CSVEEFSEQFF; CDR3nt: TGCAGCGTTGAAGAGTTTAGTGAGCAGTTCTTC
d_gene: TRBD2; abundance: many; j_gene: TRBJ2-7; v_gene: TRBV7-2; CDR3aa: CASSLQGTSGIHEQYF; CDR3nt: TGTGCCAGCAGCTTACAGGGGACTAGCGGGATCCACGAGCAGTACTTC
d_gene: -; abundance: many; j_gene: TRBJ2-5; v_gene: TRBV7-2; CDR3aa: CASSNRETETQYF; CDR3nt: TGTGCCAGCAGCAATAGGGAGACCGAGACCCAGTACTTC
d_gene: TRBD2; abundance: few; j_gene: TRBJ2-2; v_gene: TRBV24-1; CDR3aa: CATSALSTSGRSTGELFF; CDR3nt: TGTGCCACCAGTGCCCTATCCACTAGCGGGAGGTCCACCGGGGAGCTGTTTTTT
d_gene: -; abundance: few; j_gene: TRBJ2-2; v_gene: TRBV6-5; CDR3aa: CASSYSYSNTGELFF; CDR3nt: TGTGCCAGCAGTTACTCGTACAGCAACACCGGGGAGCTGTTTTTT
d_gene: -; abundance: many; j_gene: TRBJ1-3; v_gene: TRBV12-3/TRBV12-4; CDR3aa: CASSLLASGNTIYF; CDR3nt: TGTGCCAGCAGTTTACTTGCCTCTGGAAACACCATATATTTT
d_gene: -; abundance: many; j_gene: TRBJ1-2; v_gene: TRBV10-3; CDR3aa: CAISESTESTEYGYTF; CDR3nt: TGTGCCATCAGTGAGTCGACAGAATCAACCGAGTATGGCTACACCTTC
d_gene: -; abundance: many; j_gene: TRBJ1-2; v_gene: TRBV11-2; CDR3aa: CASSLKLESNYGYTF; CDR3nt: TGTGCCAGCAGCTTAAAACTAGAATCTAACTATGGCTACACCTTC
d_gene: -; abundance: many; j_gene: TRBJ1-1; v_gene: TRBV5-1; CDR3aa: CASSLDAGITEAFF; CDR3nt: TGCGCCAGCAGCTTGGATGCGGGGATCACTGAAGCTTTCTTT
d_gene: -; abundance: many; j_gene: TRBJ1-4; v_gene: TRBV20-1; CDR3aa: CSAKQLSGEKLFF; CDR3nt: TGCAGTGCTAAACAGCTCTCGGGTGAAAAACTGTTTTTT
d_gene: TRBD1; abundance: -; j_gene: TRBJ2-5; v_gene: TRBV19; CDR3aa: CASSFATGQETQYF; CDR3nt: TGTGCCAGTAGTTTCGCGACAGGGCAAGAGACCCAGTACTTC
d_gene: TRBD2; abundance: -; j_gene: TRBJ2-1; v_gene: TRBV5-4; CDR3aa: CASSWGTSGYNEQFF; CDR3nt: TGTGCCAGCAGCTGGGGGACTAGCGGCTACAATGAGCAGTTCTTC
d_gene: TRBD1; abundance: -; j_gene: TRBJ1-2; v_gene: TRBV20-1; CDR3aa: CSAPRTGGDGYTF; CDR3nt: TGCAGTGCTCCCCGGACAGGGGGCGATGGCTACACCTTC
d_gene: TRBD1; abundance: -; j_gene: TRBJ2-4; v_gene: TRBV6-5; CDR3aa: CASSNFRDSRNIQYF; CDR3nt: TGTGCCAGCAGTAACTTCCGGGACAGTCGAAACATTCAGTACTTC
d_gene: -; abundance: -; j_gene: TRBJ1-1; v_gene: TRBV4-3; CDR3aa: CASSHPEGRGSTEAFF; CDR3nt: TGCGCCAGCAGCCACCCGGAAGGAAGGGGGAGCACTGAAGCTTTCTTT
d_gene: -; abundance: many; j_gene: TRBJ1-1; v_gene: TRBV6-2/TRBV6-3; CDR3aa: CASSYSQGWGTEAFF; CDR3nt: TGTGCCAGCAGTTACTCGCAGGGGTGGGGGACTGAAGCTTTCTTT
d_gene: -; abundance: many; j_gene: TRBJ1-1; v_gene: TRBV4-2; CDR3aa: CASSQGRGNTEAFF; CDR3nt: TGTGCCAGCAGCCAAGGCAGGGGTAACACTGAAGCTTTCTTT
d_gene: -; abundance: many; j_gene: TRBJ2-2; v_gene: TRBV7-9; CDR3aa: CASSFTTGNTGELFF; CDR3nt: TGTGCCAGCAGCTTCACGACAGGAAACACCGGGGAGCTGTTTTTT
d_gene: -; abundance: many; j_gene: TRBJ2-7; v_gene: TRBV6-1; CDR3aa: CASRHINYEQYF; CDR3nt: TGTGCCAGCCGACACATCAACTACGAGCAGTACTTC
d_gene: -; abundance: few; j_gene: TRBJ1-2; v_gene: TRBV11-2; CDR3aa: CASTSPQGIIDGYTF; CDR3nt: TGTGCCAGCACCAGCCCCCAGGGAATTATAGATGGCTACACCTTC
d_gene: -; abundance: many; j_gene: TRBJ1-1; v_gene: TRBV20-1; CDR3aa: CSARDLRGRLGTEAFF; CDR3nt: TGCAGTGCTAGAGATCTGAGGGGCCGGCTGGGCACTGAAGCTTTCTTT
d_gene: TRBD1; abundance: -; j_gene: TRBJ2-7; v_gene: TRBV19; CDR3aa: CASSILGRGTYEQYF; CDR3nt: TGTGCCAGTAGTATTCTCGGCAGGGGGACCTACGAGCAGTACTTC
d_gene: -; abundance: many; j_gene: TRBJ2-7; v_gene: TRBV5-8; CDR3aa: CASSFLTRYRISYEQYF; CDR3nt: TGTGCCAGCAGCTTTTTGACGCGGTACAGGATCTCCTACGAGCAGTACTTC
d_gene: -; abundance: many; j_gene: TRBJ2-5; v_gene: TRBV12-3/TRBV12-4; CDR3aa: CASSLLTEKLAQYF; CDR3nt: TGTGCCAGCAGTTTACTGACCGAGAAATTGGCCCAGTACTTC
d_gene: TRBD2; abundance: many; j_gene: TRBJ2-7; v_gene: TRBV20-1; CDR3aa: CSATTSGPSYEQYF; CDR3nt: TGCAGTGCTACAACTAGCGGGCCCTCCTACGAGCAGTACTTC
d_gene: TRBD1; abundance: many; j_gene: TRBJ1-1; v_gene: TRBV7-9; CDR3aa: CASSWTGREYTEAFF; CDR3nt: TGTGCCAGCAGCTGGACAGGGAGAGAATACACTGAAGCTTTCTTT
d_gene: -; abundance: -; j_gene: TRBJ1-6; v_gene: TRBV19; CDR3aa: CASSPNRDVGVVSYNSPLHF; CDR3nt: TGTGCCAGTAGCCCAAACCGGGACGTTGGTGTCGTGTCCTATAATTCACCCCTCCACTTT
d_gene: -; abundance: many; j_gene: TRBJ1-5; v_gene: TRBV7-8; CDR3aa: CASSYGGPGGNQPQHF; CDR3nt: TGTGCCAGCAGCTATGGGGGGCCAGGGGGCAATCAGCCCCAGCATTTT
d_gene: TRBD1; abundance: many; j_gene: TRBJ2-1; v_gene: TRBV28; CDR3aa: CASSALGQGADEQFF; CDR3nt: TGTGCCAGCAGTGCCCTGGGGCAGGGGGCTGATGAGCAGTTCTTC
d_gene: -; abundance: many; j_gene: TRBJ2-2; v_gene: TRBV4-3; CDR3aa: CASSQGQTNTGELFF; CDR3nt: TGCGCCAGCAGCCAAGGTCAAACGAACACCGGGGAGCTGTTTTTT
d_gene: -; abundance: few; j_gene: TRBJ1-3; v_gene: TRBV9; CDR3aa: CASSGGLRSGNTIYF; CDR3nt: TGTGCCAGCAGCGGAGGCCTCCGCTCTGGAAACACCATATATTTT
d_gene: -; abundance: many; j_gene: TRBJ2-7; v_gene: TRBV6-5; CDR3aa: CASSYSQETSYEQYF; CDR3nt: TGTGCCAGCAGTTACTCTCAGGAGACATCTTACGAGCAGTACTTC
d_gene: TRBD1; abundance: many; j_gene: TRBJ2-1; v_gene: TRBV28; CDR3aa: CASSLRTGQLGSDEQFF; CDR3nt: TGTGCCAGCAGCCTACGGACAGGGCAGTTGGGTTCCGATGAGCAGTTCTTC
d_gene: -; abundance: few; j_gene: TRBJ2-3; v_gene: TRBV6-2/TRBV6-3; CDR3aa: CASSEDFRANTQYF; CDR3nt: TGTGCCAGCAGTGAAGACTTTAGGGCGAATACGCAGTATTTT
d_gene: -; abundance: few; j_gene: TRBJ1-1; v_gene: TRBV29-1; CDR3aa: CSVEGQVVEAFF; CDR3nt: TGCAGCGTTGAAGGACAGGTAGTTGAAGCTTTCTTT
d_gene: -; abundance: many; j_gene: TRBJ2-3; v_gene: TRBV12-3/TRBV12-4; CDR3aa: CASSTGGSQYF; CDR3nt: TGTGCCAGCAGTACGGGTGGGTCGCAGTATTTT
d_gene: -; abundance: -; j_gene: TRBJ1-1; v_gene: TRBV9; CDR3aa: CARCRNRVGNTEAFF; CDR3nt: TGTGCCAGATGTAGGAATAGAGTCGGGAACACTGAAGCTTTCTTT
d_gene: -; abundance: -; j_gene: TRBJ1-2; v_gene: TRBV4-2; CDR3aa: CASSQDGTTGYTF; CDR3nt: TGTGCCAGCAGCCAAGACGGGACGACGGGTTACACCTTC